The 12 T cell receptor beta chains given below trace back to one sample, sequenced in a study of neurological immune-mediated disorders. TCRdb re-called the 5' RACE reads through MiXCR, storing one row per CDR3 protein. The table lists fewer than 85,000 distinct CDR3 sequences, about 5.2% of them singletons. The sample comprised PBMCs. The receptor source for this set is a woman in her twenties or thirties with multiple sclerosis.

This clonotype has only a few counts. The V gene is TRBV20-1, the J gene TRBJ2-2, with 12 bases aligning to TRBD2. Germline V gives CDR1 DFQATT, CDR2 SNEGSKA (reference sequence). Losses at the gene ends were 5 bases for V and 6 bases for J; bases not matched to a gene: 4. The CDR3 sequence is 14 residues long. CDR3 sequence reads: CSAQTSGSAGELFF. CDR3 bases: TGCAGTGCTCAGACTAGCGGGAGCGCCGGGGAGCTGTTTTTT.

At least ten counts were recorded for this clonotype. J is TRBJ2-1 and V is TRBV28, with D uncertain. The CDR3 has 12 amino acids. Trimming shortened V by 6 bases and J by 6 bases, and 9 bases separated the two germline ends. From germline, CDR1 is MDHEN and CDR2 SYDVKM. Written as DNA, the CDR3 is TGTGCCAGCAGCTACAACCTCAATGAGCAGTTCTTC. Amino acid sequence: CASSYNLNEQFF. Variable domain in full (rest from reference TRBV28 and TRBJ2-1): DVKVTQSSRYLVKRTGEKVFLECVQDMDHENMFWYRQDPGLGLRLIYFSYDVKMKEKGDIPEGYSVSREKKERFSLILESASTNQTSMYLCASSYNLNEQFFGPGTRLTVL.

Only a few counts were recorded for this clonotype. CDR3 amino acids: CASSLPGTNYGYTF. The CDR3 DNA sequence: TGTGCCAGCAGCTTGCCCGGGACTAACTATGGCTACACCTTC. The chain recombines TRBV5-5 with TRBJ1-2; D gene uncertain. The V gene lost 1 base and the J gene lost 0 bases, with 7 bases spanning the gap. The CDR3 is made up of 14 amino acids. The V gene's germline CDR1 is SGHKS and CDR2 YYEKEE (reference sequence).

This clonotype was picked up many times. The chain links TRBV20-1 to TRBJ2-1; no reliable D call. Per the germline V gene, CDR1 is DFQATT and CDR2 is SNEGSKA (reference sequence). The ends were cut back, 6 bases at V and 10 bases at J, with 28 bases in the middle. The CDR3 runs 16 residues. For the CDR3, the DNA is TGCAGTGCCAAGCCTAGAGTTTCTCTCCGGGTCGGGGAGCAGTTCTTC. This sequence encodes CSAKPRVSLRVGEQFF.

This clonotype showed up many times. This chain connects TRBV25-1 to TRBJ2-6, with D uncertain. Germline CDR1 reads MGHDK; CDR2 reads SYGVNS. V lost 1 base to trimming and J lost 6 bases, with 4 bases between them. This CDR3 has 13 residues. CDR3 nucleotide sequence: TGTGCCAGCAGTGAATTGGTGGCCAACGTCCTGACTTTC. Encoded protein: CASSELVANVLTF.

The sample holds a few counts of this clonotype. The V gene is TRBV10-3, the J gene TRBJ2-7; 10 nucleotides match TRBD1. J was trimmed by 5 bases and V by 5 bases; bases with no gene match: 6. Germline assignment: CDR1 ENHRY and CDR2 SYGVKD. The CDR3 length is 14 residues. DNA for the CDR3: TGTGCCATCAGTCCGGGACAGGGGATCCACGAGCAGTACTTC. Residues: CAISPGQGIHEQYF.

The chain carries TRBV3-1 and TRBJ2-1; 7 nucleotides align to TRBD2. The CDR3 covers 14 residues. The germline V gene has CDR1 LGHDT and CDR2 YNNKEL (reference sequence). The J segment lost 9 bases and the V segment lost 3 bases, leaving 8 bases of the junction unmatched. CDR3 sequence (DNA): TGTGCCAGCAGCCAGAGCGGGATCTGGGGTGAGCAGTTCTTC. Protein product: CASSQSGIWGEQFF.

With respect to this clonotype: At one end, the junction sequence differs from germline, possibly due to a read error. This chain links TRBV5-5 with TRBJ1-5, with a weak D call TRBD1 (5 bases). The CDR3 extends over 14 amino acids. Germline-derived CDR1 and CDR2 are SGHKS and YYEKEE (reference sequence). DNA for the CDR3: TGTGCCAGCTCCCCCGCCAGGGCTAATAAGACCCAGAATTTT. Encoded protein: CASSPARANKTQNF.

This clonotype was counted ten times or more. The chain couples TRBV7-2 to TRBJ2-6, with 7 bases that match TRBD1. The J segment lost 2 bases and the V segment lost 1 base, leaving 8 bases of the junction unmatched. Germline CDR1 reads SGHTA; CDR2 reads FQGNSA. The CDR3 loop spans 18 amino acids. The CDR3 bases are TGTGCCAGCAGCTTAGTGGGGACAGCAATGACTGGGGCCAACGTCCTGACTTTC. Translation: CASSLVGTAMTGANVLTF.

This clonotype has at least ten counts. The CDR3 sequence is CATSSHVVGTGELFF. The DNA for the CDR3 is TGTGCCACCAGCAGCCACGTGGTGGGCACCGGGGAGCTGTTTTTT. This sequence joins TRBV15 and TRBJ2-2; D call uncertain. Germline V gene data show CDR1 as LNHNV and CDR2 as YYDKDF (reference sequence). Deletions cut 3 bases from V and 4 bases from J, with 12 bases between. This CDR3 spans 15 amino acids.

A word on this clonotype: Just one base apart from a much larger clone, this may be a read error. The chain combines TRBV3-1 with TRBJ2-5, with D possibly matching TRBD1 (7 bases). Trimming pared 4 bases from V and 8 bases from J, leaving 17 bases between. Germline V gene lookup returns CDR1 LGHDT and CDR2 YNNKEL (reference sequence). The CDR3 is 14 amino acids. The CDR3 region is CASSPTGASDTQYF. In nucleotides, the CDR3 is TGTGCCAGCAGCCCAACAGGGGCTAGCGATACCCAGTACTTC.

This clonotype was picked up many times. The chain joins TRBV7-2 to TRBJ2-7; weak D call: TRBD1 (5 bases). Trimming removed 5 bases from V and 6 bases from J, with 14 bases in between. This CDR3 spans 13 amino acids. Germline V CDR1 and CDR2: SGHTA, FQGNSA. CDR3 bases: TGTGCCAGCAGCCAAGCCAGGGCAGGCGAGCAGTACTTC. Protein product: CASSQARAGEQYF.